These 4 T cell receptor beta chains were all obtained from the same sample, sequenced in a study of patients and donors after allogeneic stem cell transplantation. Via MiXCR, TCRdb re-called the RT-PCR reads, giving one row per CDR3 protein. The sample holds about 26,000 distinct CDR3 sequences, over 7% seen once. What was sequenced was blood, either unsorted or a sorted T cell fraction (not recorded which). These receptors were obtained from a human donor who was either an allogeneic HSCT recipient or a stem cell or donor lymphocyte infusion donor (not recorded which). It is not recorded whose cells these are; they may come from a transplant donor.

Ten or more counts support this clonotype. The chain combines TRBV4-2 with TRBJ2-5; possible D gene TRBD1, 6 bases. The CDR3 runs 15 residues. Germline V CDR1 and CDR2: LGHNA, YNFKEQ. V was cut by 4 bases and J by 5 bases, with 17 bases left in between. The CDR3: CASSPGTPPFETQYF. CDR3 in DNA: TGTGCCAGCAGCCCGGGGACACCGCCTTTCGAGACCCAGTACTTC.

This clonotype was observed at least ten times. J is TRBJ1-2 and V is TRBV9, with unresolved D. The germline CDR1 and CDR2 sequences are SGDLS and YYNGEE. V lost 0 bases to trimming and J lost 4 bases, with 13 bases between them. The CDR3 is made up of 15 amino acids. The chain's CDR3 is CASSVGHGRIYGYTF. CDR3 sequence (DNA): TGTGCCAGCAGCGTAGGTCATGGTCGGATCTATGGCTACACCTTC.

At least ten counts were recorded for this clonotype. The chain links TRBV12-3 or TRBV12-4 to TRBJ2-2; D call uncertain. The CDR3 loop spans 15 amino acids. V was pared by 3 bases and J by 4 bases, with 12 bases between. DNA of the CDR3: TGTGCCAGCAGTTTTGATTGGGGTGGCACCGGGGAGCTGTTTTTT. Translating gives CASSFDWGGTGELFF.

The table lists this clonotype with many counts. The chain joins TRBV21-1 to TRBJ1-2. TRBV21-1 is flagged as a pseudogene. The CDR3 covers 15 residues. The CDR3 sequence is CASSKTAGRDYGYTF. Written as DNA, the CDR3 is TGTGCCAGCAGCAAAACCGCAGGTCGTGACTATGGCTACACCTTC.